This T cell receptor (beta chain) comes out of a study of cytomegalovirus exposure and HLA in healthy donors. The PCR had 60 Vbeta and 13 Jbeta primers. Profiling relied on immunoSEQ multiplex PCR, and the TCRdb table lists in-frame clones only, not all of them. The sample holds around 170,000 clones; approximately 84% are singletons and the top ten take about 2.6%. Per germline, CDR1 KGHSH and CDR2 LQKENI. The V gene end was trimmed by 4 bases and the J gene end by 1 base; junction bases not matched to a gene: 2. CDR3 length: 14 amino acids. Sequencing was carried out using PBMCs. The chain is built from TRBV18 and TRBJ2-5; 8 bases align to TRBD1. The TCR was taken from a woman in her forties or fifties in good health and CMV-seropositive. The CDR3 nucleotides read TGTGCCAGCTCACGACAGGGGACCCAAGAGACCCAGTACTTC. Amino acid sequence: CASSRQGTQETQYF.